Shown below are 5 T cell receptor beta chains from a single sample sequenced in a study of T cell repertoires in cytomegalovirus infection. MiXCR, run by TCRdb on the reads, gives a single entry per CDR3 protein. The table includes roughly 150,000 distinct CDR3 sequences, around a quarter detected once. Input material: PBMCs. These receptors all stem from a human donor in good health (CMV status not recorded). Some clones in this sample may be carry-over from other donors' samples.

A remark on this clonotype: A junction boundary mismatches the germline segment, possibly from a read error. This sequence joins TRBV7-4 and TRBJ1-4; the D gene is possibly TRBD1 (5 bases). This CDR3 spans 15 amino acids. Germline loops: CDR1 SGHVT, CDR2 SQSDAQ. CDR3 sequence (DNA): TGTGCCAGCAGCCCAGGGACTTCGGCGTGGGAAAAACTGATTTTT. It specifies CASSPGTSAWEKLIF.

The chain has TRBV11-2 and TRBJ1-1, with 8 bases that match TRBD1. V trimming: 5 bases; J trimming: 1 base; junction bases outside the gene matches: 6. This CDR3 contains 15 residues. From germline, CDR1 is SGHAT and CDR2 FQNNGV. The CDR3 DNA is TGTGCCAGCAGCATCAAGACAGGGGCGAACACTGAAGCTTTCTTT. Protein: CASSIKTGANTEAFF. Together with reference TRBV11-2 and TRBJ1-1, the CDR3 gives the full variable domain: EAGVAQSPRYKIIEKRQSVAFWCNPISGHATLYWYQQILGQGPKLLIQFQNNGVVDDSQLPKDRFSAERLKGVDSTLKIQPAKLEDSAVYLCASSIKTGANTEAFFGQGTRLTVV.

This clonotype was counted a single time. V is TRBV9 and J is TRBJ1-2; D not certain. The germline gives CDR1 SGDLS, CDR2 YYNGEE. Trimming shortened V by 5 bases and J by 3 bases, and 8 bases separated the two germline ends. The CDR3 covers 12 residues. The CDR3, as DNA: TGTGCCAGCAGGGGTAACTACTATGGCTACACCTTC. Its protein is CASRGNYYGYTF.

The chain joins TRBV7-9 to TRBJ2-3; TRBD2 aligns across 7 bases. V shed 6 bases and J 7 bases; nucleotides not matched to a gene: 13. CDR3 length: 15 residues. Germline V gene lookup returns CDR1 SEHNR and CDR2 FQNEAQ (reference sequence). The CDR3 is CASSLPPREGNTQYF. The CDR3 DNA sequence: TGTGCCAGCAGTCTACCCCCCAGGGAGGGGAATACGCAGTATTTT. Drawing the rest from reference TRBV7-9 and TRBJ2-3, the complete variable domain is DTGVSQNPRHKITKRGQNVTFRCDPISEHNRLYWYRQTLGQGPEFLTYFQNEAQLEKSRLLSDRFSAERPKGSFSTLEIQRTEQGDSAMYLCASSLPPREGNTQYFGPGTRLTVL.

The gene calls are TRBV15 and TRBJ2-7, with D possibly being TRBD2 (7 bases). The CDR3 spans 17 residues. Germline loops: CDR1 LNHNV, CDR2 YYDKDF (reference sequence). Trimming left V 3 bases short and J 7 bases short, with 25 bases between. The CDR3 is CATSSPRRDTGGVEQYF. The CDR3 bases are TGTGCCACCAGCAGTCCGCGGAGGGACACGGGAGGTGTAGAGCAGTACTTC.